Listed below are T cell receptor beta chains from one sample, sequenced in a study of PD-1 blockade in classical Hodgkin lymphoma. Only in-frame clones appear in the TCRdb table, and some are missing; sequencing was by immunoSEQ multiplex PCR. The repertoire consists of about 93,000 clones, with about 77% occurring once and the leading ten covering about 9.4%. Here the sequenced sample was peripheral blood mononuclear cells (PBMCs), taken before the fourth cycle of nivolumab. Receptors were obtained from a human donor with classical Hodgkin lymphoma. Both conserved end residues are part of each CDR3. A D gene is named only where the DNA matches it firmly. Some rows have no size entry. The others give once, few or many, or a class for an expanded clone.

size	D	V	J	DNA	CDR3
NA	TRBD2	TRBV7-6	TRBJ2-7	TGTGCCAGCAGCTTAGTAGCGGGTCCCGAGCAGTACTTC	CASSLVAGPEQYF
NA	NA	TRBV18	TRBJ2-1	TGTGCCAGCTCACCGTTCAATGAGCAGTTCTTC	CASSPFNEQFF
few	NA	TRBV19	TRBJ1-2	TGTGCCAGCAAACTCGTAGGAGTTGCCTATGGCTACACCTTC	CASKLVGVAYGYTF
NA	NA	TRBV2	TRBJ1-2	TGTGCCAGCACTTCCTCACGGGGTGGTGGCTACACCTTC	CASTSSRGGGYTF
NA	NA	TRBV6-5	TRBJ1-2	TGTGCCAGCAGTTACTCGGGGCAGGGAGGCGGCTACACCTTC	CASSYSGQGGGYTF
once	NA	TRBV7-2	TRBJ1-2	TGTGCCAGCAGCCCTGACAATGGCTATGGCTACACCTTC	CASSPDNGYGYTF
NA	TRBD2	TRBV6-5	TRBJ2-1	TGTGCCAGCAGCCGACTAGCGGGAAATGAGCAGTTCTTC	CASSRLAGNEQFF
NA	NA	TRBV7-9	TRBJ1-1	TGTGCCAGCAGCGCGCAGGGTCGGGACACTGAAGCTTTCTTT	CASSAQGRDTEAFF
NA	TRBD1	TRBV11-2	TRBJ2-5	TGTGCCAGCAGCGTTACCGGGACAGGGGAGACCCAGTACTTC	CASSVTGTGETQYF
NA	NA	TRBV6-6	TRBJ1-2	TGTGCCAGCAGTTCAACCGGGGACTATGGCTACACCTTC	CASSSTGDYGYTF
NA	NA	TRBV28	TRBJ1-3	TGTGCCAGCAGTTTACCGGGGGTTGGAAACACCATATATTTT	CASSLPGVGNTIYF
NA	NA	TRBV5-8	TRBJ1-1	TGTGCCAGCAGCTTAGGCTTTTTTATTGGAGCTTTCTTT	CASSLGFFIGAFF
NA	NA	TRBV5-1	TRBJ2-3	TGCGCCAGCAGCCCGGAACCTCCAGATACGCAGTATTTT	CASSPEPPDTQYF
NA	NA	TRBV21-1	TRBJ2-1	TGTGCCAGCAGGTACAGGGGGCTCCCTGATAATGAGCAGTTCTTC	CASRYRGLPDNEQFF
NA	NA	TRBV5-6	TRBJ1-2	TGTGCCAGCAGCTTGCAGGGGCGAATTAACTATGGCTACACCTTC	CASSLQGRINYGYTF
once	NA	TRBV7-9	TRBJ2-3	TGTGCCAGCAGCTCTCTGAATACGCAGTATTTT	CASSSLNTQYF
NA	NA	TRBV7-2	TRBJ1-5	TGTGCCAGCAGCTTAAGGGGGTATAGCAATCAGCCCCAGCATTTT	CASSLRGYSNQPQHF
few	NA	TRBV29-1	TRBJ2-7	TGCAGCGTTGTGAGGCAGGGCTACGAGCAGTACTTC	CSVVRQGYEQYF
NA	TRBD1	TRBV9	TRBJ1-2	TGTGCCAGCAGCGTAGGAAAAGGGGGCGTCTATGGCTACACCTTC	CASSVGKGGVYGYTF
NA	TRBD1	TRBV5-6	TRBJ1-2	TGTGCCAGCAGGCTATCGGGACAGGGGGCCGATGGCTACACCTTC	CASRLSGQGADGYTF
NA	TRBD1	TRBV27	TRBJ1-4	TGTGCCAGCAGTCCTACGACAGGGGCTAATGAAAAACTGTTTTTT	CASSPTTGANEKLFF
once	TRBD1	TRBV27	TRBJ2-7	TGTGCCAGCAAACGGACAGGGGATTACGAGCAGTACTTC	CASKRTGDYEQYF
NA	NA	TRBV4-1	TRBJ1-2	TGCGCCAGCAGCCAAGGAGGACAGCAATATGGCTACACCTTC	CASSQGGQQYGYTF
few	TRBD2	TRBV27	TRBJ2-7	TGTGCCAGCAGTTCGTTCGACCTTAGCGGGGGATCCTACGAGCAGTACTTC	CASSSFDLSGGSYEQYF
NA	TRBD1	TRBV7-9	TRBJ1-2	TGTGCCAGCAGCTTAGGCAGGGGGCAAAGCTATGGCTACACCTTC	CASSLGRGQSYGYTF
NA	NA	TRBV11-2	TRBJ2-3	TGTGCCAGCAGCTTGCTAGGATCCAGCACAGATACGCAGTATTTT	CASSLLGSSTDTQYF
NA	TRBD2	TRBV7-8	TRBJ2-1	TGTGCCAGCAGCCGGACTAGCCCTAGCTCCTACAATGAGCAGTTCTTC	CASSRTSPSSYNEQFF
NA	NA	TRBV19	TRBJ1-2	TGTGCCAGTAGTATCGGCAGGGCTAACTATGGCTACACCTTC	CASSIGRANYGYTF
NA	NA	TRBV11-3	TRBJ1-1	TGTGCCAGCAGCACCGACTCGGCGGGGGCGGCTGAAGCTTTCTTT	CASSTDSAGAAEAFF
NA	NA	TRBV10-3	TRBJ1-1	TGTGCCATCAGTGAGGCCCCCCCTGACACTGAAGCTTTCTTT	CAISEAPPDTEAFF
NA	TRBD1	TRBV18	TRBJ1-4	TGTGCCAGCTCAGGGACAGACCTACGGCGGGAAAAACTGTTTTTT	CASSGTDLRREKLFF
NA	TRBD1	TRBV10-3	TRBJ1-2	TGTGCCATCAGCTCGGGACAGGGGAACTATGGCTACACCTTC	CAISSGQGNYGYTF
NA	NA	TRBV28	TRBJ2-3	TGTGCCAGCAGTCTAACGCGGACGCAGTATTTT	CASSLTRTQYF
NA	TRBD2	TRBV9	TRBJ2-3	TGTGCCAGCAGCGTGGGCGGGGGGGCCACAGATACGCAGTATTTT	CASSVGGGATDTQYF
NA	NA	TRBV13	TRBJ1-4	TGTGCCAGCAGCTTCGGGGGGACTAATGAAAAACTGTTTTTT	CASSFGGTNEKLFF
NA	NA	TRBV28	TRBJ1-5	TGTGCCAGCAATAGGGGGGGGAATGGCAATCAGCCCCAGCATTTT	CASNRGGNGNQPQHF
NA	NA	TRBV6-6	TRBJ1-5	TGTGCCAGCAGTTACTCTCTAAATCAGCCCCAGCATTTT	CASSYSLNQPQHF
few	NA	TRBV28	TRBJ1-4	TGTGCCAGCAGTTTTAGGGCCCTTAATGAAAAACTGTTTTTT	CASSFRALNEKLFF
NA	TRBD2	TRBV6-6	TRBJ2-1	TGTGCCAGCCTGGGGACCGGGGGGGCTGAGCAGTTCTTC	CASLGTGGAEQFF
NA	TRBD2	TRBV7-8	TRBJ2-1	TGTGCCAGCAGCTTACGGGACCGAGCGGGAGGGTTTGGAAATGAGCAGTTCTTC	CASSLRDRAGGFGNEQFF
NA	NA	TRBV21-1	TRBJ2-2	TGTGCCAGCAGCAAAAACATAGGTGACCCAGCCCCCGGCAACACCGGGGAGCTGTTTTTT	CASSKNIGDPAPGNTGELFF
once	NA	TRBV5-1	TRBJ2-2	TGCGCCAGCAGCTTATCGGGGGCAGGAGGCGGGGAGCTGTTTTTT	CASSLSGAGGGELFF
NA	TRBD1	TRBV5-5	TRBJ2-5	TGTGCCAGCAGCTCGGACAGGGGAGAGACCCAGTACTTC	CASSSDRGETQYF
NA	NA	TRBV18	TRBJ2-3	TGTGCCAGCTCACCACCTATACCGCAGGCCACAGGGGAGGGATATACGCAGTATTTT	CASSPPIPQATGEGYTQYF
NA	TRBD2	TRBV6-5	TRBJ2-1	TGTGCCAGCAGTTACGCGGGACTAGCGGTCACCGGGCAGTTCTTC	CASSYAGLAVTGQFF
few	NA	TRBV5-1	TRBJ1-1	TGCGCCAGCAGCGATCCGGGGAACACTGAAGCTTTCTTT	CASSDPGNTEAFF
NA	TRBD2	TRBV19	TRBJ2-7	TGTGCCAGTAGTGGGAGGACTAGCGGGACCTACGAGCAGTACTTC	CASSGRTSGTYEQYF